This record covers a single TCR beta chain. The antigen is undetermined. The CDR3 has 16 amino acids. Per the germline V gene, CDR1 is MNHNY and CDR2 is SVGAGI (reference sequence). J was trimmed by 9 bases and V by 6 bases; bases with no gene match: 14. The data were taken from a study of T-cell memory formation after mild COVID-19. MiXCR was run by TCRdb on the 5' RACE reads, yielding one entry per CDR3 protein. The sample shows about 170,000 distinct CDR3 sequences, over 10% of them seen only once. Notes on the study in general: Memory from before infection featured some responding clones, which suggests cross-reactive memory joined.

The material sequenced was PBMCs or a T cell subset sorted from them (not recorded which). This chain links TRBV6-6 with TRBJ2-2, with TRBD1 identical over 9 bases. This receptor was identified in a man younger than 35 who had mild COVID-19 (a few samples of this study predate the infection). Cell type and time point are not known. CDR3 region: CASSPGQGPSRRELFF. In DNA form, the CDR3 reads TGTGCCAGCAGCCCCGGACAGGGGCCATCTCGCAGGGAGCTGTTTTTT.